Shown below are 32 T cell receptor beta chains from a single sample sequenced in a study of human T cells and chemical hapten exposure. TCRdb re-called the RACE reads with MiXCR, one entry per CDR3 protein. The repertoire holds some 82,000 distinct CDR3 sequences, with around 7% as singletons. Regarding time point: patch test 2, 6 weeks after DPC sensitization. The treatment denotes: therapeutic diphenylcyclopropenone sensitization with weekly scalp DPC. Here the sequenced sample was whole blood, taken in connection with sensitization to the hapten diphenylcyclopropenone (DPC). These receptors were collected from a woman between 25 and 40 years old with alopecia areata. Some clones in this sample may be carry-over from other donors' samples.

This clonotype was found a few times. The rearrangement joins TRBV10-3 to TRBJ1-5; D call uncertain. Germline values: CDR1 ENHRY, CDR2 SYGVKD. The CDR3 totals 16 residues. Trimming removed 0 bases at V and 8 bases at J, with 17 bases between. This CDR3 is CAISESLPSLVEPQHF. The CDR3 DNA reads TGTGCCATCAGTGAGTCCCTACCTTCGTTGGTGGAGCCCCAGCATTTT.

This clonotype came up a few times. This chain connects TRBV12-3 or TRBV12-4 to TRBJ2-2; 8 bases fit TRBD1. The CDR3 runs 19 residues. The trim removed 4 bases at V and 0 bases at J, leaving 13 bases unmatched. The CDR3: CASSSTINRGSANTGELFF. The CDR3 DNA sequence: TGTGCCAGCAGTTCCACTATCAACAGGGGGTCCGCGAACACCGGGGAGCTGTTTTTT.

At least ten counts were recorded for this clonotype. The chain joins TRBV10-3 to TRBJ1-5, with D uncertain. Germline CDR1 reads ENHRY; CDR2 reads SYGVKD. With 6 bases removed from V and 2 bases from J, the gap between germline ends came to 5 bases. The CDR3 runs 12 residues. CDR3 nucleotides: TGTGCCATCAGCCAGGGCAATCAGCCCCAGCATTTT. As protein: CAISQGNQPQHF.

Ten or more counts support this clonotype. The V and J genes are TRBV6-6 and TRBJ2-7; D gene unclear. This CDR3 is built from 12 residues. Germline CDR1 and CDR2: MNHNY and SVGAGI (reference sequence). The germline V and J ends were trimmed by 6 bases and 0 bases, with 6 bases remaining between them. CDR3 protein: CASSGSSYEQYF. The CDR3 DNA sequence: TGTGCCAGCAGCGGCAGCTCCTACGAGCAGTACTTC.

As for this clonotype: A read error is possible here, since a much larger clone lies one base away. The chain recombines TRBV14 with TRBJ2-1; 8 bases agree with TRBD2. The CDR3 extends over 15 amino acids. Germline loops: CDR1 SGHDN, CDR2 FVKESK. The chain's CDR3 is CDSSPLGLGANEQFF. As DNA, the CDR3 is TGTGACAGCAGCCCCTTGGGACTAGGGGCCAATGAGCAGTTCTTC.

This clonotype showed up many times. The chain carries TRBV5-1 and TRBJ2-2; D remains unclear. Looked up from germline, CDR1 is SGHRS and CDR2 is YFSETQ. This CDR3 region has 14 residues. V shed 0 bases and J shed 8 bases, with 11 bases lying between them. Here the CDR3 reads CASSLESPLGELFF. In nucleotides, the CDR3 is TGCGCCAGCAGCTTGGAGTCGCCCCTGGGGGAGCTGTTTTTT.

The V call is TRBV20-1, the J call TRBJ1-5, with D unclear. Trimming pared 6 bases from V and 0 bases from J, leaving 9 bases between. This CDR3 is 13 amino acids long. Germline V gene data show CDR1 as DFQATT and CDR2 as SNEGSKA (reference sequence). Here the CDR3 DNA reads TGCAGTGCGGGGAGGGATAGCAATCAGCCCCAGCATTTT. Its translation: CSAGRDSNQPQHF.

This clonotype appeared a few times. The chain has TRBV18 and TRBJ1-1, with D maybe TRBD1 (6 bases). The V and J ends lost 8 bases and 4 bases respectively, with 14 bases between them. The CDR3 consists of 13 residues. CDR1 is KGHSH and CDR2 is LQKENI in the germline V gene. The CDR3 sequence: CASAGVLRTEAFF. CDR3 nucleotides: TGTGCCAGCGCAGGGGTTTTACGCACTGAAGCTTTCTTT.

The chain combines TRBV9 with TRBJ1-5; TRBD1 is a possible D gene (6 bases). CDR3 length equals 15 residues. Trimming removed 4 bases at V and 2 bases at J, with 13 bases between. The V gene's germline CDR1 is SGDLS and CDR2 YYNGEE. CDR3 residues: CASSPRGGGNQPQHF. Written as DNA, the CDR3 is TGTGCCAGCAGCCCTAGGGGGGGTGGCAATCAGCCCCAGCATTTT.

Ten or more counts support this clonotype. The chain combines TRBV6-2 or TRBV6-3 with TRBJ2-7, with D possibly matching TRBD2 (6 bases). Trimming took off 9 bases at V and 1 base at J, with 19 bases between the two ends. Germline values: CDR1 MNHEY, CDR2 SVGEGT. This CDR3 is built from 15 residues. The CDR3 sequence: CASQTRGGTSYEQYF. DNA of the CDR3: TGTGCCAGTCAGACTCGTGGAGGGACTTCCTACGAGCAGTACTTC.

This rearrangement joins TRBV29-1 to TRBJ1-1; 7 bases agree with TRBD1. Germline CDR1 and CDR2: SQVTM and ANQGSEA. The CDR3 has 13 residues. The J segment lost 0 bases and the V segment lost 6 bases, leaving 4 bases of the junction unmatched. CDR3 nucleotide sequence: TGCAGCGTCACGGGACAGTTGAACACTGAAGCTTTCTTT. This translates into CSVTGQLNTEAFF. Full variable domain (outside the CDR3, taken from reference TRBV29-1 and TRBJ1-1): SAVISQKPSRDICQRGTSLTIQCQVDSQVTMMFWYRQQPGQSLTLIATANQGSEATYESGFVIDKFPISRPNLTFSTLTVSNMSPEDSSIYLCSVTGQLNTEAFFGQGTRLTVV.

CDR3 sequence: CATEIGAAGNTIYF. In DNA form, the CDR3 reads TGTGCAACTGAGATAGGCGCTGCTGGAAACACCATATATTTT. The gene calls are TRBV6-1 and TRBJ1-3; D gene unclear. The germline gives CDR1 MNHNS, CDR2 SASEGT. This CDR3 is built from 14 residues.

With regard to this clonotype: Being one base from a much bigger clone, this may be a read error. The conserved final phenylalanine or tryptophan is absent from the CDR3, which likely points to a read error. The chain employs TRBV18 and TRBJ1-1; D is unclear. CDR3 length: 15 residues. Germline loops: CDR1 KGHSH, CDR2 LQKENI. V dropped 6 bases and J dropped 1 base, with 15 bases sitting between them. The CDR3, as DNA: TGTGCCAGCTCCCCCATGATCGAAGGGAACACTGAAGCTTTCTCT. Amino acids: CASSPMIEGNTEAFS.

This clonotype came up a few times. V and J are TRBV20-1 and TRBJ2-7; 8 bases are a match to TRBD1. Germline lookup yields CDR1 DFQATT and CDR2 SNEGSKA (reference sequence). The CDR3 length is 13 residues. J gave up 6 bases and V 5 bases, and 9 bases lay outside the gene matches. Here the CDR3 DNA reads TGCAGTGCTCCTATGACAGGGGTTGGCGAGCAGTACTTC. It translates to CSAPMTGVGEQYF.

At least ten counts were recorded for this clonotype. The chain couples TRBV6-5 to TRBJ2-2; TRBD1 matches at 8 bases. V shed 5 bases and J 4 bases; nucleotides not matched to a gene: 6. Germline-derived CDR1 and CDR2 are MNHEY and SVGAGI. The CDR3 runs 15 residues. CDR3 sequence (DNA): TGTGCCAGCAGTCAGCAGGGGGCCGTCACCGGGGAGCTGTTTTTT. Translated: CASSQQGAVTGELFF.

This clonotype was observed many times. The rearrangement uses TRBV5-1 and TRBJ1-1; the D gene is possibly TRBD1 (5 bases). There are 14 residues in the CDR3. V lost 2 bases and J 0 bases, leaving 8 bases between the germline ends. Germline lookup yields CDR1 SGHRS and CDR2 YFSETQ. CDR3 sequence reads: CASSFDSMNTEAFF. The DNA of the CDR3 is TGCGCCAGCAGCTTCGACAGTATGAACACTGAAGCTTTCTTT.

This clonotype was seen many times. The V gene is TRBV30, the J gene TRBJ2-5; D uncertain. V shed 2 bases and J shed 9 bases, with 13 bases lying between them. The CDR3 length is 12 residues. CDR1 and CDR2 (germline): GTSNPN, SVGIG (reference sequence). CDR3 coding DNA: TGTGCCTGGAGTTACGGCGACCGGGCCCAGTACTTC. Translated: CAWSYGDRAQYF.

The chain employs TRBV29-1 and TRBJ1-2; D uncertain. Trimming cost V 1 base and J 8 bases, with 14 bases left between them. Looked up from germline, CDR1 is SQVTM and CDR2 is ANQGSEA. The CDR3 covers 13 residues. The chain's CDR3 is CSVEAFNVRGYTF. CDR3 coding DNA: TGCAGCGTTGAAGCCTTCAATGTTCGGGGCTACACCTTC.

This clonotype was seen ten or more times. The J gene is TRBJ2-3, the V gene TRBV6-1, with D hard to call. With 2 bases removed from V and 0 bases from J, the gap between germline ends came to 12 bases. The CDR3 consists of 16 residues. Per germline, CDR1 MNHNS and CDR2 SASEGT. The DNA of the CDR3 is TGTGCCAGCAGTGAAAAAGTGGGTCTTAGCACAGATACGCAGTATTTT. Its protein product is CASSEKVGLSTDTQYF.

This clonotype occurred a few times. The J gene is TRBJ2-6, the V gene TRBV2; possibly TRBD1 for D (5 bases). The germline V and J ends were trimmed by 6 bases and 1 base, with 10 bases remaining between them. The CDR3 loop spans 15 amino acids. Per the germline V gene, CDR1 is SNHLY and CDR2 is FYNNEI. As DNA, the CDR3 is TGTGCCAGCAGGGAGACAGCTTCTGGGGCCAACGTCCTGACTTTC. Translated: CASRETASGANVLTF.

This clonotype was seen more than once but under ten times. V gene TRBV12-3 or TRBV12-4 combines with J gene TRBJ2-7; 7 bases match TRBD1. The length of the CDR3 is 15 residues. V shed 7 bases and J 5 bases; nucleotides not matched to a gene: 14. The CDR3 DNA follows: TGTGCCAGCAACCGCGCCTTAAGGGACAGCCACGAGCAGTACTTC. Its translation: CASNRALRDSHEQYF.

Regarding this clonotype: A much larger clonotype is one base distant, so this may be a read error. The chain couples TRBV6-5 to TRBJ1-2, with D perhaps matching TRBD1 (6 bases). Trimming left V 6 bases short and J 4 bases short, with 18 bases between. Germline assignment: CDR1 MNHEY and CDR2 SVGAGI. CDR3 length: 15 amino acids. CDR3: CASSRIKGGCYGYTF. The DNA of the CDR3 is TGTGCCAGCAGCCGAATAAAGGGGGGGTGCTATGGCTACACCTTC.

This clonotype was recorded at least ten times. The V call is TRBV6-1, the J call TRBJ1-4; D not resolved. The germline CDR1 and CDR2 sequences are MNHNS and SASEGT. Trimming cost V 4 bases and J 7 bases, with 7 bases left between them. CDR3 length: 12 residues. CDR3 residues: CASSGEIEKLFF. In nucleotides, the CDR3 is TGTGCCAGCAGTGGAGAGATTGAAAAACTGTTTTTT.

The gene calls are TRBV10-3 and TRBJ1-2; TRBD1 might be the D (5 bases). CDR1 ENHRY and CDR2 SYGVKD come from the germline V gene. This CDR3 spans 15 amino acids. Trimming pared 2 bases from V and 0 bases from J, leaving 10 bases between. The CDR3 spells CAISEGAASNYGYTF. CDR3 DNA sequence: TGTGCCATCAGTGAGGGGGCAGCTTCTAACTATGGCTACACCTTC.

Comment on this clonotype: A much larger clone is a single base away; this may be a read error. This CDR3 fails to terminate in the conserved phenylalanine or tryptophan, so it likely reflects a read error. This chain joins TRBV6-5 and TRBJ1-5, with D unclear. The CDR3 consists of 14 residues. Germline lookup yields CDR1 MNHEY and CDR2 SVGAGI. Trimming cost V 6 bases and J 7 bases, with 16 bases left between them. Here the CDR3 reads CASSRLPGEQPQHL. For the CDR3, the DNA is TGTGCCAGCAGCCGCCTCCCCGGGGAACAGCCCCAGCATCTT.

This chain connects TRBV6-5 to TRBJ1-5; D is unresolved. This CDR3 has 15 amino acids. The V gene lost 0 bases and the J gene lost 9 bases, with 15 bases spanning the gap. Germline values: CDR1 MNHEY, CDR2 SVGAGI. CDR3 nucleotide sequence: TGTGCCAGCAGTTACTCGAGTGGCAGTCAAGGGCCCCAGCATTTT. Its protein is CASSYSSGSQGPQHF.

V usage is TRBV10-3 and J usage is TRBJ2-3; the D is unclear. V gave up 3 bases and J gave up 4 bases, with 14 bases separating them. Germline-derived CDR1 and CDR2 are ENHRY and SYGVKD. The CDR3 has 15 amino acids. The CDR3 is CAISEDRQVADTQYF. The CDR3 region has the DNA TGTGCCATCAGTGAAGATCGGCAGGTCGCAGATACGCAGTATTTT.

This clonotype was picked up many times. The rearrangement links TRBV4-2 to TRBJ1-5, with a tentative D call TRBD1 (5 bases). The length of the CDR3 is 15 residues. Trimming took off 1 base at V and 0 bases at J, with 7 bases between the two ends. Germline loops: CDR1 LGHNA, CDR2 YNFKEQ. The CDR3 bases are TGTGCCAGCAGCCAAGTTGGGGGTAGCAATCAGCCCCAGCATTTT. It codes for CASSQVGGSNQPQHF.

The chain has TRBV10-3 and TRBJ2-6; D is possibly TRBD1 (6 bases). There are 18 residues in the CDR3. The germline CDR1 and CDR2 sequences are ENHRY and SYGVKD. Trimming left V 2 bases short and J 0 bases short, with 14 bases between. CDR3 residues: CAISEPTGWFSGANVLTF. In nucleotides, the CDR3 is TGTGCCATCAGTGAGCCGACAGGTTGGTTCTCTGGGGCCAACGTCCTGACTTTC.

This clonotype appeared many times. The J gene is TRBJ1-1, the V gene TRBV3-1; 8 bases align to TRBD1. The junction had 6 bases not matched to a gene; V was cut back by 2 bases and J by 10 bases. The CDR3 covers 13 residues. Germline assignment: CDR1 LGHDT and CDR2 YNNKEL (reference sequence). CDR3 residues: CASSQYDGQGAFF. The CDR3 DNA reads as TGTGCCAGCAGCCAATATGACGGACAGGGAGCTTTCTTT.

V is TRBV6-5 and J is TRBJ1-6, with TRBD1 as a possible D gene (6 bases). Germline V gene lookup returns CDR1 MNHEY and CDR2 SVGAGI. The CDR3 covers 16 residues. Between the trimmed V and J ends, which lost 0 bases and 6 bases, there was a span of 12 bases. CDR3 DNA: TGTGCCAGCAGTTACTCCCGGGACACCACTAATTCACCCCTCCACTTT. Translation gives CASSYSRDTTNSPLHF.

There are many counts of this clonotype. The rearrangement joins TRBV27 to TRBJ1-1; no reliable D call. There are 13 residues in the CDR3. Germline V gives CDR1 MNHEY, CDR2 SMNVEV (reference sequence). V was trimmed by 5 bases and J by 2 bases, leaving 9 bases between them. The CDR3 bases are TGTGCCAGCAGTCCGATAATTAACACTGAAGCTTTCTTT. Amino acids: CASSPIINTEAFF.